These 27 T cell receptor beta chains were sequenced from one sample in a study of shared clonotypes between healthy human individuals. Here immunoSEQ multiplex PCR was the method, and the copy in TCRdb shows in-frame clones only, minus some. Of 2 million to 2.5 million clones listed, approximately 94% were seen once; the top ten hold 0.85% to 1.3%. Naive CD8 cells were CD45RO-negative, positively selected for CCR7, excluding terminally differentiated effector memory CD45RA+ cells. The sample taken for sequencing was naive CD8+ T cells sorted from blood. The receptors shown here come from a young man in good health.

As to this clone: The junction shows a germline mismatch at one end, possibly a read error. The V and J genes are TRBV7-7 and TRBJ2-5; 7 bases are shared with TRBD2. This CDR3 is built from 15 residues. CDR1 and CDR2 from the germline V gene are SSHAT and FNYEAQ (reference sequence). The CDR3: CASSLNAGDEETQYF. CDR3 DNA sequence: TGTGCTAGCAGCTTAAATGCGGGAGATGAAGAGACCCAGTACTTC.

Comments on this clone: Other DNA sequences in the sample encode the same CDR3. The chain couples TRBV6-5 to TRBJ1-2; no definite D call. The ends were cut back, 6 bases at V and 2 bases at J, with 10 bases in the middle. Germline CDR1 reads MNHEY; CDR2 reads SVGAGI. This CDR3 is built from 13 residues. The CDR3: CASSLDGNYGYTF. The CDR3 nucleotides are TGTGCCAGCAGCCTAGACGGGAACTATGGCTACACCTTC.

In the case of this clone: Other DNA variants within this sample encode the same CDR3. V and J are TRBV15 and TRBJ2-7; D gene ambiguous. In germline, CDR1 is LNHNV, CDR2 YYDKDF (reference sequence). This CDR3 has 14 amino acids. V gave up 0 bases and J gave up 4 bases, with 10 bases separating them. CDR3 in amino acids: CATSRDEGGYEQYF. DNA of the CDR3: TGTGCCACCAGCAGAGATGAAGGCGGTTACGAGCAGTACTTC.

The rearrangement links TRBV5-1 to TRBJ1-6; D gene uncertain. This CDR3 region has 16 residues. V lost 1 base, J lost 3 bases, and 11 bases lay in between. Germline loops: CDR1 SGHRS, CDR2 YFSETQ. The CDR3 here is CASSLKGTNYNSPLHF. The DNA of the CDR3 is TGCGCCAGCAGCTTGAAGGGAACCAACTATAATTCACCCCTCCACTTT.

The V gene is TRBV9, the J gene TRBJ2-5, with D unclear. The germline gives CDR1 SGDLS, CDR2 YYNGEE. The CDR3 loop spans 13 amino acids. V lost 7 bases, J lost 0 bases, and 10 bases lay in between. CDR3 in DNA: TGTGCCAGCGAGGATAGGGACCAAGAGACCCAGTACTTC. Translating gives CASEDRDQETQYF.

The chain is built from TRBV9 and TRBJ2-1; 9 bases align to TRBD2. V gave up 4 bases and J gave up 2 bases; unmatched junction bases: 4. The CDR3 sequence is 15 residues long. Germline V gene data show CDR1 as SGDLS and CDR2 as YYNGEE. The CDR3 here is CASSLAGVAYNEQFF. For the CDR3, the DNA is TGTGCCAGCAGCTTAGCGGGAGTGGCCTACAATGAGCAGTTCTTC.

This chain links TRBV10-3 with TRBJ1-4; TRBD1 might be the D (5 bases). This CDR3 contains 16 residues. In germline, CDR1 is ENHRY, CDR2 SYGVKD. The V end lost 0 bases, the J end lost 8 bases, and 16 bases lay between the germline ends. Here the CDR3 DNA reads TGTGCCATCAGTGAGTCGGGTGGTAGGGACTGGGAAAAACTGTTTTTT. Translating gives CAISESGGRDWEKLFF.

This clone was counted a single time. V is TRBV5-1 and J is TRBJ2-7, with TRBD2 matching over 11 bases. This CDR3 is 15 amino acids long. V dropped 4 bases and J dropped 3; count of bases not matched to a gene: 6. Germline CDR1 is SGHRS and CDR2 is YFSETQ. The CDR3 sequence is CASSDPGLAVYEQYF. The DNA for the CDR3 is TGCGCCAGCAGCGATCCGGGACTAGCGGTCTACGAGCAGTACTTC.

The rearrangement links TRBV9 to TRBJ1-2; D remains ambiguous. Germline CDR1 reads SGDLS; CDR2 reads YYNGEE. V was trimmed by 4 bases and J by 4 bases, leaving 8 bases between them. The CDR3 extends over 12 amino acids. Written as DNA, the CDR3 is TGTGCCAGCAGCAAGGACCCCTATGGCTACACCTTC. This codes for CASSKDPYGYTF.

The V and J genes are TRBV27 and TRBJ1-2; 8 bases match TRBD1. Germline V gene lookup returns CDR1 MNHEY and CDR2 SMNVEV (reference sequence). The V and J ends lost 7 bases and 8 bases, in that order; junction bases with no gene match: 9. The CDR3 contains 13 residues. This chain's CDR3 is CASMPQGAGGYTF. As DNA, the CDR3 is TGTGCCAGCATGCCCCAGGGGGCAGGAGGCTACACCTTC.

The CDR3 loop is CASSFMGSSNGYTF. For the CDR3, the DNA is TGTGCCAGCAGTTTTATGGGGAGTAGTAATGGCTACACCTTC. The chain carries TRBV28 and TRBJ1-2; no reliable D call. CDR3 length equals 14 residues. V shed 3 bases and J shed 6 bases, with 14 bases lying between them. Germline V gives CDR1 MDHEN, CDR2 SYDVKM.

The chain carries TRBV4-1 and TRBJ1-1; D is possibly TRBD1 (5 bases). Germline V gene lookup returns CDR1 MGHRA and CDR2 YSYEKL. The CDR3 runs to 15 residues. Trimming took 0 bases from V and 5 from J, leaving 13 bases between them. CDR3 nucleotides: TGCGCCAGCAGCCAAGACGATGCAGGGCGGACTGAAGCTTTCTTT. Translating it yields CASSQDDAGRTEAFF.

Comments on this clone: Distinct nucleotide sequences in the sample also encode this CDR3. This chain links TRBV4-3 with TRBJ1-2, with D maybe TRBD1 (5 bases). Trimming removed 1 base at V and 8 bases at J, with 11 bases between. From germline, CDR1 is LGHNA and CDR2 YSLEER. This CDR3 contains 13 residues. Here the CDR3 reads CASSQGQGDGYTF. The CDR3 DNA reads TGCGCCAGCAGCCAAGGGCAGGGTGACGGCTACACCTTC.

The CDR3 DNA sequence: TGTGCCAGCAGTTGGGGGGGGGCGGGTTACAATCAGCCCCAGCATTTT. Translation: CASSWGGAGYNQPQHF. The chain couples TRBV27 to TRBJ1-5, with D perhaps TRBD1 (6 bases). The germline CDR1 and CDR2 sequences are MNHEY and SMNVEV (reference sequence). The CDR3 runs 16 residues. Between the trimmed V and J ends, which lost 4 bases and 3 bases, there was a span of 16 bases.

CDR3: CASSQDWAGGSYEQYF. The CDR3 DNA reads TGTGCCAGCAGCCAAGATTGGGCAGGGGGGTCCTACGAGCAGTACTTC. The genes are TRBV14 and TRBJ2-7; possible D gene TRBD1, 7 bases. Trimming cost V 0 bases and J 1 base, with 13 bases left between them. Germline values: CDR1 SGHDN, CDR2 FVKESK. CDR3 length equals 16 residues.

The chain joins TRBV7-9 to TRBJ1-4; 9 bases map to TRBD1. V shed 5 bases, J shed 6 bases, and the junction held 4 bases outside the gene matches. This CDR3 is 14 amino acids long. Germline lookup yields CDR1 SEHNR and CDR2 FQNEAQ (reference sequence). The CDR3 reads CASSGRDRDEKLFF. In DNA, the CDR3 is TGTGCCAGCAGCGGCCGGGACAGGGATGAAAAACTGTTTTTT.

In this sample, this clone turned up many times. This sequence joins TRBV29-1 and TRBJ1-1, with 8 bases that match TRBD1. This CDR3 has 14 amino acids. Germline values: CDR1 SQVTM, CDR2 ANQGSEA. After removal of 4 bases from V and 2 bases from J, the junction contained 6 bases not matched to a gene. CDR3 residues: CSVVRGLLNTEAFF. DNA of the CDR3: TGCAGCGTTGTCAGGGGGCTCTTAAACACTGAAGCTTTCTTT.

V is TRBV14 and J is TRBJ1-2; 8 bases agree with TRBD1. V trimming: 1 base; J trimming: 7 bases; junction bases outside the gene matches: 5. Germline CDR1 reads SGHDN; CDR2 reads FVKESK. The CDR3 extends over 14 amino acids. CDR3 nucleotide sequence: TGTGCCAGCAGCCAAGCAGGGGGCAACGGTGGCTACACCTTC. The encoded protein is CASSQAGGNGGYTF. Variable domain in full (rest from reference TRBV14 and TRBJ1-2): EAGVTQFPSHSVIEKGQTVTLRCDPISGHDNLYWYRRVMGKEIKFLLHFVKESKQDESGMPNNRFLAERTGGTYSTLKVQPAELEDSGVYFCASSQAGGNGGYTFGSGTRLTVV.

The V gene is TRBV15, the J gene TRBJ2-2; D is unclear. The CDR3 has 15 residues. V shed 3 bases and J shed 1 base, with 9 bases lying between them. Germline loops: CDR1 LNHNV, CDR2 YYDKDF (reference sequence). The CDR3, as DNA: TGTGCCACCAGCAGGGGTGCAGAGAACACCGGGGAGCTGTTTTTT. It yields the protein CATSRGAENTGELFF.

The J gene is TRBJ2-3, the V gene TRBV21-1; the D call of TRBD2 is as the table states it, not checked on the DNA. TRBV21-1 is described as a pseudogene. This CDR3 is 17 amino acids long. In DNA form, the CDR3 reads TGTGCCAGCAGCAAAGGGGTAAGCGGGAGGGCCGAAGATACGCAGTATTTT. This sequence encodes CASSKGVSGRAEDTQYF.

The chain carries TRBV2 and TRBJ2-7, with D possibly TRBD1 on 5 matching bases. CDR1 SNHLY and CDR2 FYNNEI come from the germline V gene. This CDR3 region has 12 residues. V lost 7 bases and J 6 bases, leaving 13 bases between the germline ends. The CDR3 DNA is TGTGCCAGCACCCCGCAAGGGGTCGAGCAGTACTTC. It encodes CASTPQGVEQYF.

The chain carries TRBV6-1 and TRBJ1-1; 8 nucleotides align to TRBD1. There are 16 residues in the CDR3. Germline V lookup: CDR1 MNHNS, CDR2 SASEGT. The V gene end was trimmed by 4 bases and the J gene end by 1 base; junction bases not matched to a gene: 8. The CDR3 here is CASSADPGTGNTEAFF. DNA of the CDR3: TGTGCCAGCAGTGCCGATCCCGGGACAGGGAACACTGAAGCTTTCTTT.

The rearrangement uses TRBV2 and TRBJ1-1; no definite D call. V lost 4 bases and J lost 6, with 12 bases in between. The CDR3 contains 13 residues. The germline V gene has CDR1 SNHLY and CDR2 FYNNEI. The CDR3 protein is CASSVTQSAEAFF. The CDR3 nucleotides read TGTGCCAGCAGTGTTACCCAGTCAGCTGAAGCTTTCTTT.

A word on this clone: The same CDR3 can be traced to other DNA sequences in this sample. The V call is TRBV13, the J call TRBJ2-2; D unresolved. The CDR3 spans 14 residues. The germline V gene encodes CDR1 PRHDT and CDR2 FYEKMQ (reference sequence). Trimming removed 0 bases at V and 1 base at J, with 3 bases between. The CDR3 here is CASSLGRNTGELFF. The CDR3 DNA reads TGTGCCAGCAGCTTAGGCAGGAACACCGGGGAGCTGTTTTTT. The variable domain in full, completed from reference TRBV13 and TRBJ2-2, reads AAGVIQSPRHLIKEKRETATLKCYPIPRHDTVYWYQQGPGQDPQFLISFYEKMQSDKGSIPDRFSAQQFSDYHSELNMSSLELGDSALYFCASSLGRNTGELFFGEGSRLTVL.

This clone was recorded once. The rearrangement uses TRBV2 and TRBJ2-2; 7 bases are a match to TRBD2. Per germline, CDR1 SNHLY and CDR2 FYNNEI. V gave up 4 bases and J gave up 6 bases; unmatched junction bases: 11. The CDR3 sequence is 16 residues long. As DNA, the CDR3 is TGTGCCAGCAGTGGCCCTAGCGGAGAGACGTCCGGGGAGCTGTTTTTT. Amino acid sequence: CASSGPSGETSGELFF.

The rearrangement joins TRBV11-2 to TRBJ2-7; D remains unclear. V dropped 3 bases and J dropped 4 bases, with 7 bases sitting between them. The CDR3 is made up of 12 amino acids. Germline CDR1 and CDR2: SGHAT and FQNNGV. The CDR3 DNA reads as TGTGCCAGCAGCTTCTACAGTTACGAGCAGTACTTC. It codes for CASSFYSYEQYF.

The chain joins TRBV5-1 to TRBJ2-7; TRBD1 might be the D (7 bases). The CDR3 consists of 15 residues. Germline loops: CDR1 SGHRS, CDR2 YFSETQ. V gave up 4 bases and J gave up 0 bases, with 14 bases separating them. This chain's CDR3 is CASSRGTDFSYEQYF. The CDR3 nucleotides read TGCGCCAGCAGCCGGGGGACAGATTTCTCCTACGAGCAGTACTTC.